This TCR beta chain was recovered during a study of Ad26.COV2.S vaccination and SARS-CoV-2 variants. Study-wide context: Among those in the COV1001 Ad26.COV2.S trial arm was the donor. Overall study findings and caveats: Analytic work on TCR breadth and depth might have understated the full extent of total T cell responses.

Treatment in this sample: around 19 received Ad26.COV2.S at low or high dose, single or two shots; five or six received placebo; per-sample allocation not given. The investigators took samples on day 63 after the first vaccine or placebo injection. TCRdb's table, derived via immunoSEQ multiplex PCR, lists solely in-frame clones and lacks some. This table holds just under 250,000 clones, roughly 88% found once. Per germline, CDR1 SGHTA and CDR2 FQGNSA. The CDR3 contains 13 residues. V shed 5 bases and J shed 6 bases, with 11 bases lying between them. This clone was counted between two and nine times. What it binds is not known.

The sequence was collected from a person aged 18-60 years who received the Ad26.COV2.S COVID-19 vaccine or a placebo. The rearrangement joins TRBV7-2 to TRBJ1-5, with unresolved D. Here the sequenced sample was peripheral blood, taken in a trial of Ad26.COV2.S vaccine versus placebo. The CDR3 sequence: CASSPEDGQPQHF. Here the CDR3 DNA reads TGTGCCAGCAGCCCCGAGGACGGTCAGCCCCAGCATTTT.